This T cell receptor (beta chain) was captured in a study of T cell responses to AZD1222 COVID-19 vaccine. As concerns this clone: What it recognizes is unknown.

Overall study findings and caveats: Recipients of AZD1222 seropositive at baseline numbered only 6 or 7. Two AZD1222 administrations were followed by greater Spike-specific TCR breadth and depth. Females outnumbered males among donors, who were mostly white British; clonal diversity was possibly underestimated.

Sequencing was performed with immunoSEQ multiplex PCR; in TCRdb, only in-frame clones are kept and a portion is missing. Here the sample spans 130,000 or so clones, roughly nine tenths being singletons. Germline V gene sequence: CDR1 LGHNA, CDR2 YNFKEQ. The CDR3 contains 17 residues. After removal of 0 bases from V and 8 bases from J, the junction contained 8 bases not matched to a gene. The chain is built from TRBV4-2 and TRBJ2-1; 12 positions match TRBD2. This specimen was peripheral blood, taken 28 days after the second AZD1222 dose. The receptor's source is an adult who received the AZD1222 COVID-19 vaccine. DNA for the CDR3: TGTGCCAGCAGCCAAGAATGGCGGACTAGCGGGGTCTATGAGCAGTTCTTC. Translating gives CASSQEWRTSGVYEQFF.